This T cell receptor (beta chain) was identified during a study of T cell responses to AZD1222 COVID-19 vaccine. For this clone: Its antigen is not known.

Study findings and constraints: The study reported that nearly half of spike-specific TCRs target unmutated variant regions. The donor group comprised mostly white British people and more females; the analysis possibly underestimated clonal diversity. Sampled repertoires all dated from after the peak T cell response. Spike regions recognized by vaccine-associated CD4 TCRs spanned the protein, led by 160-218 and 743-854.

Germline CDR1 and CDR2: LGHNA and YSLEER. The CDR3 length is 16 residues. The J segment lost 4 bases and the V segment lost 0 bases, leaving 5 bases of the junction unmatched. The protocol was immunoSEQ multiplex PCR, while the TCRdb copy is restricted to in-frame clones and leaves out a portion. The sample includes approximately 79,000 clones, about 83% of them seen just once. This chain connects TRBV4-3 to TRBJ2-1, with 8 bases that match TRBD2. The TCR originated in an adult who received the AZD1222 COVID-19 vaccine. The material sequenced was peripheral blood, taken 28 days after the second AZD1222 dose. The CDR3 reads CASSQESSGLYNEQFF. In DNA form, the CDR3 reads TGCGCCAGCAGCCAAGAGTCTAGCGGGTTATACAATGAGCAGTTCTTC.